What follows describes a single TCR beta chain. Its antigen is not identified. One end of the junction does not line up with germline, which may come from a read error. This record comes from a study of T cell responses to AZD1222 COVID-19 vaccine. Study-level information: Pooling of second doses given at about 4 or about 12 weeks was done.

Germline V lookup: CDR1 KGHSH, CDR2 LQKENI. The CDR3 has 12 residues. Some clones are missing from TCRdb's copy, which holds only in-frame ones; the method was immunoSEQ multiplex PCR. Altogether about 120,000 clones are present, about 90% being singletons, with the ten largest covering approximately 10%. Study-level results: Nearly half of spike-specific TCRs reportedly target unmutated variant regions. Dominant CD4 TCR responses targeted spike regions 160-218 and 743-854. Among the donors, most were white British and more were female, and clonal diversity was possibly underestimated.

The sequenced sample was peripheral blood, obtained on day 0 of AZD1222 vaccination. This clonotype originated in an adult in good health. The gene calls are TRBV18 and TRBJ2-7; perhaps D is TRBD1 or TRBD2 (5 bases each). The CDR3 loop reads CASSPGVAGSKF. CDR3 DNA sequence: TGTGCCAGCTCACCCGGGGTAGCAGGGAGTAAGTTC.